This T cell receptor (beta chain) was found in a study of response to subunit inactivated influenza vaccine. This clonotype was detected many times. The antigen is undetermined. Study-level results: Each seasonal influenza vaccination, the authors suggested, recruits few new T cells.

Each CDR3 protein is one row after TCRdb ran MiXCR on the RT-PCR reads. The sample has hundreds of thousands of distinct CDR3 sequences, around 15% seen once. Germline CDR1 and CDR2: LGHNA and YNFKEQ. Deletions cut 3 bases from V and 9 bases from J, with 18 bases between. CDR3 length equals 15 residues. This sample comprised PBMCs from blood, obtained 14 to 15 days before vaccination. The chain couples TRBV4-2 to TRBJ2-1; D remains unclear. The TCR originated in a man in his fifties or sixties who received an inactivated influenza vaccine. CDR3 sequence reads: CASSHALLKVAEQFF. DNA for the CDR3: TGTGCCAGCAGCCACGCTTTATTAAAAGTCGCTGAGCAGTTCTTC.